The 16 T cell receptor beta chains below come from one sample, sequenced in a study of T cells after yellow fever vaccination. From the 5' RACE reads, TCRdb called clonotypes with MiXCR, one entry per CDR3 protein. Found here are almost 600,000 distinct CDR3 sequences, roughly 14% of them singletons; the top ten hold over 12%. The sample in question was PBMCs, obtained on the day of the yellow fever booster vaccination. The receptor set was obtained from a man aged 25 to 40 who received the YFV17D yellow fever vaccine.

This clonotype came up a few times. The rearrangement joins TRBV12-3 or TRBV12-4 to TRBJ2-2, with a tentative D call TRBD2 (7 bases). The CDR3 loop spans 14 amino acids. V lost 7 bases, J lost 6 bases, and 15 bases lay in between. The CDR3 nucleotides read TGTGCCAGCAACCGGGGAGGGGGACCCGGGGAGCTGTTTTTT. Its translation is CASNRGGGPGELFF.

This clonotype occurred a few times. The chain carries TRBV6-2 or TRBV6-3 and TRBJ2-7, with D perhaps TRBD1 (6 bases). Germline V gene data show CDR1 as MNHEY and CDR2 as SVGEGT. The V gene lost 7 bases and the J gene lost 4 bases, with 11 bases spanning the gap. The CDR3 length is 12 residues. The CDR3 loop is CASNLRGYEQYF. CDR3 bases: TGTGCCAGCAATCTCAGGGGATACGAGCAGTACTTC.

This clonotype appeared a few times. This chain links TRBV18 with TRBJ1-1; D remains unclear. Germline CDR1 and CDR2: KGHSH and LQKENI. This CDR3 is 13 amino acids long. Trimming pared 5 bases from V and 1 base from J, leaving 8 bases between. DNA for the CDR3: TGTGCCAGCTCAACCCAGAGGAACACTGAAGCTTTCTTT. Its protein product is CASSTQRNTEAFF.

This clonotype has only a few counts. The chain couples TRBV6-5 to TRBJ2-3, with D hard to call. The V and J ends lost 4 bases and 4 bases respectively, with 9 bases between them. The CDR3 extends over 13 amino acids. Germline V CDR1 and CDR2: MNHEY, SVGAGI. As DNA, the CDR3 is TGTGCCAGCAGTTTGAGGTTCGCAGATACGCAGTATTTT. Translating gives CASSLRFADTQYF.

For the CDR3, the DNA is TGTGCCAGCAGTTTACGCACAACAGCGGGGTCGAAACTGTTTTTT. Translation: CASSLRTTAGSKLFF. The rearrangement joins TRBV28 to TRBJ1-4; the D is unclear. CDR1 MDHEN and CDR2 SYDVKM come from the germline V gene. This CDR3 has 15 amino acids. V was cut by 2 bases and J by 11 bases, with 18 bases left in between.

This clonotype showed up just a few times. The chain links TRBV6-4 to TRBJ1-1; the D is unclear. CDR1 MRHNA and CDR2 SNTAGT come from the germline V gene. The CDR3 totals 13 residues. Deletions cut 7 bases from V and 4 bases from J, with 13 bases between. Here the CDR3 DNA reads TGTGCCAGCACCGCCGGGTTGGGCACTGAAGCTTTCTTT. This translates into CASTAGLGTEAFF.

The rearrangement links TRBV7-2 to TRBJ1-2, with unresolved D. This CDR3 is built from 15 residues. Germline CDR1 SGHTA, CDR2 FQGNSA. V gave up 1 base and J gave up 2 bases, with 11 bases separating them. The CDR3 bases are TGTGCCAGCAGCTTAGAGCTTGGAATAAACTATGGCTACACCTTC. Its protein product is CASSLELGINYGYTF.

The table lists this clonotype with a few counts. The chain is built from TRBV29-1 and TRBJ2-7; tentatively, D is TRBD1 (6 bases). V was clipped by 8 bases and J by 5 bases, with 19 bases between them. This CDR3 is 13 amino acids long. Germline CDR1 and CDR2: SQVTM and ANQGSEA. The CDR3, as DNA: TGCAGCACGACAGGATATACAACTGACGAGCAGTACTTC. Amino acid sequence: CSTTGYTTDEQYF.

CDR3 amino acids: CASSRPLGSDTQYF. The CDR3 DNA sequence: TGTGCCAGCAGCCGCCCCCTGGGGTCAGATACGCAGTATTTT. This rearrangement joins TRBV5-6 to TRBJ2-3; the D is unclear. CDR1 and CDR2 from the germline V gene are SGHDT and YYEEEE. The V gene lost 4 bases and the J gene lost 4 bases, with 13 bases spanning the gap. CDR3 length: 14 amino acids.

This clonotype was observed a few times. The CDR3, as DNA: TGTGCCAGCAGCTGGACACAGGGGAGCACTGAAGCTTTCTTT. Amino acid sequence: CASSWTQGSTEAFF. This chain joins TRBV11-2 and TRBJ1-1; 7 nucleotides agree with TRBD1. Germline trimming cut 4 bases from V and 4 bases from J; bases unmatched to any gene: 6. The CDR3 loop spans 14 amino acids. Germline V gene lookup returns CDR1 SGHAT and CDR2 FQNNGV.

The V gene is TRBV15, the J gene TRBJ1-6; D uncertain. The V gene lost 0 bases and the J gene lost 10 bases, with 7 bases spanning the gap. The CDR3 is 13 amino acids. Germline V CDR1 and CDR2: LNHNV, YYDKDF (reference sequence). In nucleotides, the CDR3 is TGTGCCACCAGCAGAGAACACAGCTCACCCCTCCACTTT. Encoded protein: CATSREHSSPLHF.

This clonotype was observed a few times. The chain has TRBV5-4 and TRBJ2-7; D may be TRBD1 or TRBD2 (5 bases each). The CDR3 has 14 residues. Trimming removed 3 bases at V and 5 bases at J, with 15 bases between. Germline V gives CDR1 SGHNT, CDR2 YYREEE (reference sequence). The CDR3 reads CASSSGTPGNEQYF. The CDR3 coding sequence is TGTGCCAGCAGCTCCGGGACGCCTGGCAACGAGCAGTACTTC.

This clonotype was counted only a few times. Here the CDR3 reads CASSVGLDNEQFF. The CDR3 DNA is TGTGCCAGCAGCGTAGGACTAGACAATGAGCAGTTCTTC. The J gene is TRBJ2-1, the V gene TRBV9, with D possibly being TRBD2 (6 bases). The CDR3 has 13 amino acids. CDR1 SGDLS and CDR2 YYNGEE come from the germline V gene. Trimming removed 0 bases from V and 5 bases from J, with 6 bases in between.

This clonotype has only a few counts. This chain joins TRBV6-1 and TRBJ2-3; the D call may be TRBD1 or TRBD2 (6 bases each). The germline CDR1 and CDR2 sequences are MNHNS and SASEGT. Trimming removed 6 bases from V and 1 base from J, with 11 bases in between. CDR3 length equals 14 residues. DNA of the CDR3: TGTGCCAGCAGACAGGGAGGTCGCACAGATACGCAGTATTTT. This sequence encodes CASRQGGRTDTQYF.

A few counts support this clonotype. V gene TRBV10-3 combines with J gene TRBJ2-5, with TRBD2 as a possible D gene (5 bases). The CDR3 runs to 16 residues. V was clipped by 0 bases and J by 3 bases, with 14 bases between them. The germline gives CDR1 ENHRY, CDR2 SYGVKD. The CDR3 loop is CAISESIGSWEETQYF. DNA for the CDR3: TGTGCCATCAGTGAGTCGATTGGGAGCTGGGAAGAGACCCAGTACTTC.

This clonotype was observed many times. The chain has TRBV12-3 or TRBV12-4 and TRBJ2-1, with a weak D call TRBD2 (6 bases). The CDR3 loop spans 14 amino acids. V was shortened by 5 bases and J by 1 base, with 9 bases between the two germline ends. For the CDR3, the DNA is TGTGCCAGCAGTGTTCGGGGGTCCTACAATGAGCAGTTCTTC. Protein: CASSVRGSYNEQFF.